This T cell receptor (beta chain) was found in a study of CXCR3-negative and CXCR3-positive naive CD8 T cells. Germline CDR1 reads SEHNR; CDR2 reads FQNEAQ (reference sequence). The CDR3 is 14 amino acids. In regard to this clonotype: Its antigen is as yet unknown.

Per CD8+ T cell subset, triplicate sorts of 250,000 to 350,000 cells each were done. Findings and limits, study-wide: Naive cells with CXCR3 showed TRB CDR3s that were more hydrophobic than those in CXCR3-negative naive cells.

UMI labels and 5' RACE were used to prepare the TRB cDNA libraries. TCRdb reprocessed the 5' RACE reads, keeping one entry per CDR3 protein, no DNA. This sample contains some 110,000 distinct CDR3 sequences. The sequence was obtained from a human donor in good health. Some clones in this sample may be carry-over from other donors' samples. The material sequenced was naive CXCR3+ CD8+ T cells from blood. Subset in this sample: CD45RO-CCR7+CD27+CD95- naive CD8+ T cells expressing CXCR3 (TNR3+). The gene calls are TRBV7-9 and TRBJ1-1; TCRdb gives TRBD1 as the D gene, but with no DNA this cannot be confirmed. The CDR3 loop reads CASSLTGGKTEAFF.